These T cell receptor beta chains were read from a single sample in a study of PD-L1 blockade in urothelial cancer. This table comes from immunoSEQ multiplex PCR, and its TCRdb copy is limited to in-frame clones, with some not included. The sample consists of about 130,000 clones, around 84% of them appearing once. The sample in question was PBMCs, obtained around atezolizumab (anti-PD-L1) treatment. All receptors derive from a man between 45 and 60 years old with urothelial cancer. The CDR3 runs from the conserved cysteine through the conserved F or W. D genes are given only for firm matches. Where a row states a size, it is once, few, many or the class of an expanded clone; other rows omit it.

v_call,j_call,clone_size,d_call,cdr3_nt,cdr3_aa
TRBV5-1,TRBJ2-1,-,-,TGCGCCAGCAGCTTGGGGGCGTACTCACAGACCTACAATGAGCAGTTCTTC,CASSLGAYSQTYNEQFF
TRBV6-6,TRBJ2-7,-,TRBD2,TGTGCCAGCAGACCGGGACTAGCGGGGAACTACGAGCAGTACTTC,CASRPGLAGNYEQYF
TRBV15,TRBJ2-7,-,-,TGTGCCACCAGCAGAGATGTCGGTATCCAGCAGTACTTC,CATSRDVGIQQYF
TRBV2,TRBJ2-1,-,-,TGTGCCAGCATTCAACTAGTTGGCAACAATGAGCAGTTCTTC,CASIQLVGNNEQFF
TRBV7-9,TRBJ1-2,-,TRBD1,TGTGCCAGCAGCCCGCCGGGACAGGAGACTAACTATGGCTACACCTTC,CASSPPGQETNYGYTF
TRBV5-6,TRBJ2-6,-,-,TGTGCCAGCAGCTTTGAGCTCTCTGGGGCCAACGTCCTGACTTTC,CASSFELSGANVLTF
TRBV4-2,TRBJ2-5,once,TRBD2,TGTGCCAGCAGCCCCTTGCGGGAGGTCAGAGAGACCCAGTACTTC,CASSPLREVRETQYF
TRBV13,TRBJ2-1,-,TRBD2,TGTGCCAGCAGCAGTAGCGGGAGCTCCTACAATGAGCAGTTCTTC,CASSSSGSSYNEQFF
TRBV13,TRBJ2-7,-,TRBD2,TGTGCCAGCAGCTTAGGGCGGGAGCAAACCTACGAGCAGTACTTC,CASSLGREQTYEQYF
TRBV7-9,TRBJ1-6,-,-,TGTGCCAGCAGCCCACGCGGAGGAGGGTTTACTTCACCCCTCCACTTT,CASSPRGGGFTSPLHF
TRBV5-4,TRBJ1-3,-,-,TGTGCCAGCAGCTCGGGGAGATCTGGAAACACCATATATTTT,CASSSGRSGNTIYF
TRBV29-1,TRBJ2-1,-,-,TGCAGCGTTGTTTCCGGTCTGAGATACAATGAGCAGTTCTTC,CSVVSGLRYNEQFF
TRBV7-8,TRBJ1-3,-,-,TGTGCCAGCAGCCCCACTCCCGGCGGGTCGGTGGGAAACACCATATATTTT,CASSPTPGGSVGNTIYF
TRBV5-1,TRBJ2-3,-,-,TGCGCCAGCAGCTTGGTTTCAGGGGTCGTGGTAACAGATACGCAGTATTTT,CASSLVSGVVVTDTQYF
TRBV5-1,TRBJ2-7,-,TRBD2,TGCGCCAGCAGGACTAGCGGGGGTTACGAGCAGTACTTC,CASRTSGGYEQYF
TRBV11-2,TRBJ2-7,-,-,TGTGCCAGCGCGCCTTGGACGCGTGGAGGGGAGCAGTACTTC,CASAPWTRGGEQYF
TRBV9,TRBJ2-2,once,TRBD2,TGTGCCAGCAGCGTAGGGGGACTAGCGGTGCTGGACACCGGGGAGCTGTTTTTT,CASSVGGLAVLDTGELFF
TRBV10-1,TRBJ1-5,-,-,TGCGCCAGGCCAGGGCAAGGCAATAGCAATCAGCCCCAGCATTTT,CARPGQGNSNQPQHF
TRBV2,TRBJ1-5,-,TRBD1,TGTGCCAGCAGTAAAGGAGGACAGGGTCAGCCCCAGCATTTT,CASSKGGQGQPQHF
TRBV15,TRBJ1-3,-,-,TGTGCCACCAGCAGAGTTGTGGGGGCCTGGTTTTTTTTT,CATSRVVGAWFFF